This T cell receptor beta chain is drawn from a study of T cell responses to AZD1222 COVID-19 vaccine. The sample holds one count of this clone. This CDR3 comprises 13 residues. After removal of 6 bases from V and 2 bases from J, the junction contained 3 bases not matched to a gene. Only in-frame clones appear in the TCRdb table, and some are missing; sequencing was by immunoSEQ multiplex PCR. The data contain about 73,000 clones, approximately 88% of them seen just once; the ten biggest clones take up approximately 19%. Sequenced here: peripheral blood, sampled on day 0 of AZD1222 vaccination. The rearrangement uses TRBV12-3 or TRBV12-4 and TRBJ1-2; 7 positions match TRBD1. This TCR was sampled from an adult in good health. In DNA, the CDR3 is TGTGCCAGCAGCCTACAGGGGAACTATGGCTACACCTTC. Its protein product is CASSLQGNYGYTF.